These 30 T cell receptor beta chains came from one sample sequenced in a study of T-cell reconstitution after alpha-beta-depleted transplantation in children. Construction of the TCRbeta library involved unique molecular identifiers. Using its own MiXCR run on the PCR reads, TCRdb lists one record per CDR3 protein. The sample contains hundreds of thousands of distinct CDR3 sequences, 10% to 15% of which appear only once. The input for sequencing was PBMCs, mostly from graft donor cells, taken 360 days after TCRalphabeta/CD19-depleted stem cell transplant. The receptors stem from a male patient younger than 18 who had a stem cell transplant for acute myeloid leukemia, so the T cells may come from the graft donor.

This clonotype turned up a few times. Here the CDR3 reads CASSSPRDTYTEAFF. The CDR3 DNA is TGTGCCAGCAGTTCCCCCCGGGACACATACACTGAAGCTTTCTTT. V and J are TRBV28 and TRBJ1-1; weak D call: TRBD1 (6 bases). The CDR3 has 15 residues. Germline CDR1 is MDHEN and CDR2 is SYDVKM. Between the trimmed V and J ends, which lost 4 bases and 3 bases, there was a span of 15 bases.

This clonotype was seen many times. The J gene is TRBJ2-4, the V gene TRBV28, with D perhaps assigned TRBD1 or TRBD2 (5 bases each). Germline assignment: CDR1 MDHEN and CDR2 SYDVKM. With 0 bases removed from V and 5 bases from J, the gap between germline ends came to 20 bases. The CDR3 extends over 18 amino acids. The CDR3 DNA is TGTGCCAGCAGTTTATGGTTTAGTACCGGGACGGGTGAAAACATTCAGTACTTC. This codes for CASSLWFSTGTGENIQYF.

J is TRBJ2-1 and V is TRBV7-8, with 12 positions matching TRBD2. V shed 4 bases and J 4 bases; nucleotides not matched to a gene: 17. This CDR3 spans 20 amino acids. Germline V gives CDR1 SGHVS, CDR2 FQNEAQ. In nucleotides, the CDR3 is TGTGCCAGCAGCTCCCCTTTGGGGACTAGCGGGCGGATAGAGTACAATGAGCAGTTCTTC. Its translation: CASSSPLGTSGRIEYNEQFF.

A few counts support this clonotype. The chain links TRBV28 to TRBJ1-6; 11 bases match TRBD1. V shed 5 bases and J 8 bases; nucleotides not matched to a gene: 11. Germline CDR1 MDHEN, CDR2 SYDVKM. This CDR3 contains 17 residues. In nucleotides, the CDR3 is TGTGCCAGCAGTCCTGAAGGACAGGGGGCGTTTTATTCACCCCTCCACTTT. Amino acid sequence: CASSPEGQGAFYSPLHF.

This clonotype has only a few counts. J is TRBJ2-2 and V is TRBV3-1; no firm D call. The V end was cut by 7 bases, the J end by 5 bases, with 11 bases between. The CDR3 totals 13 residues. Germline V CDR1 and CDR2: LGHDT, YNNKEL (reference sequence). The CDR3 nucleotides read TGTGCCAGCACCTTCCGCGGAACCGGGGAGCTGTTTTTT. Translated: CASTFRGTGELFF.

V is TRBV28 and J is TRBJ2-1; 7 positions match TRBD2. Trimming at V came to 11 bases and at J to 7 bases, leaving 8 bases not matched to a gene. Germline CDR1 and CDR2: MDHEN and SYDVKM. This CDR3 spans 12 amino acids. This CDR3 reads CASERTRNEQFF. In DNA, the CDR3 is TGTGCCTCCGAACGGACTAGAAATGAGCAGTTCTTC. Using reference TRBV28 and TRBJ2-1 for the parts outside the CDR3, the full variable domain is DVKVTQSSRYLVKRTGEKVFLECVQDMDHENMFWYRQDPGLGLRLIYFSYDVKMKEKGDIPEGYSVSREKKERFSLILESASTNQTSMYLCASERTRNEQFFGPGTRLTVL.

A few counts support this clonotype. The V call is TRBV12-3 or TRBV12-4, the J call TRBJ2-7; 12 bases line up with TRBD1. The CDR3 loop spans 15 amino acids. The junction had 5 bases not matched to a gene; V was cut back by 5 bases and J by 3 bases. As DNA, the CDR3 is TGTGCCAGCAGTCGCGGGACAGGGGGCAGCTACGAGCAGTACTTC. This gives the protein CASSRGTGGSYEQYF.

This clonotype occurred a few times. The chain links TRBV12-3 or TRBV12-4 to TRBJ1-1; a weak D match, TRBD1 (5 bases). The CDR3 totals 14 residues. Trimming removed 4 bases at V and 3 bases at J, with 12 bases between. The CDR3 spells CASSSKGADTEAFF. The CDR3 DNA follows: TGTGCCAGCAGTTCCAAAGGGGCCGACACTGAAGCTTTCTTT.

Only a few counts were recorded for this clonotype. This chain joins TRBV5-1 and TRBJ2-2; D not certain. This CDR3 contains 14 residues. Germline values: CDR1 SGHRS, CDR2 YFSETQ. V was trimmed by 0 bases and J by 4 bases, leaving 7 bases between them. The CDR3 DNA follows: TGCGCCAGCAGCTTGGCTTTGGGCACCGGGGAGCTGTTTTTT. Residues: CASSLALGTGELFF.

The rearrangement joins TRBV20-1 to TRBJ2-3; 13 bases line up with TRBD2. The V segment lost 6 bases and the J segment 2 bases; nucleotides outside the gene matches: 11. Germline V gives CDR1 DFQATT, CDR2 SNEGSKA (reference sequence). This CDR3 region has 17 residues. The CDR3 loop reads CSALLAGGPRVTDTQYF. CDR3 DNA: TGCAGTGCCCTACTAGCGGGAGGGCCTCGGGTCACAGATACGCAGTATTTT.

The gene calls are TRBV15 and TRBJ2-4; D may be TRBD1 or TRBD2 (5 bases each). The germline CDR1 and CDR2 sequences are LNHNV and YYDKDF (reference sequence). Trimming took off 0 bases at V and 2 bases at J, with 23 bases between the two ends. This CDR3 comprises 20 residues. CDR3 loop: CATSRDEAQAGASTKNIQYF. The DNA of the CDR3 is TGTGCCACCAGCAGAGATGAGGCACAGGCGGGTGCCTCAACCAAAAACATTCAGTACTTC.

This clonotype came up a few times. The DNA for the CDR3 is TGCGCCAGCAGCTTGAGGACAGGGGCTTCTGGAAACACCATATATTTT. Amino acids: CASSLRTGASGNTIYF. The chain is built from TRBV5-1 and TRBJ1-3; 9 positions agree with TRBD1. The CDR3 contains 16 residues. Germline assignment: CDR1 SGHRS and CDR2 YFSETQ. J was trimmed by 1 base and V by 1 base; bases with no gene match: 3.

This clonotype appeared many times. The genes are TRBV29-1 and TRBJ2-7; TRBD2 matches at 12 bases. The trim removed 4 bases at V and 4 bases at J, leaving 5 bases unmatched. The germline CDR1 and CDR2 sequences are SQVTM and ANQGSEA. The CDR3 totals 14 residues. In DNA, the CDR3 is TGCAGCGTTGGGACTAGCGGGAAGGAATACGAGCAGTACTTC. Translated, it gives CSVGTSGKEYEQYF.

This clonotype has ten or more counts. The chain has TRBV29-1 and TRBJ2-5; D not resolved. This CDR3 is 12 amino acids long. V was pared by 4 bases and J by 0 bases, with 6 bases between. Germline V gene sequence: CDR1 SQVTM, CDR2 ANQGSEA. Here the CDR3 reads CSVGVYQETQYF. The CDR3 region has the DNA TGCAGCGTTGGGGTCTACCAAGAGACCCAGTACTTC.

This clonotype has more than one count but fewer than ten. J is TRBJ2-2 and V is TRBV5-1; D not resolved. Trimming left V 1 base short and J 4 bases short, with 11 bases between. The CDR3 is 15 residues long. Germline V CDR1 and CDR2: SGHRS, YFSETQ. The CDR3: CASSLRTVTTGELFF. In DNA form, the CDR3 reads TGCGCCAGCAGCTTGCGGACCGTCACCACCGGGGAGCTGTTTTTT. Looking up the rest from reference TRBV5-1 and TRBJ2-2 gives the full variable domain: KAGVTQTPRYLIKTRGQQVTLSCSPISGHRSVSWYQQTPGQGLQFLFEYFSETQRNKGNFPGRFSGRQFSNSRSEMNVSTLELGDSALYLCASSLRTVTTGELFFGEGSRLTVL.

To note about this clonotype: The final CDR3 position lacks the conserved phenylalanine or tryptophan, pointing to a likely read error. The chain joins TRBV28 to TRBJ1-1, with D tentatively TRBD1 (5 bases). With 6 bases removed from V and 4 bases from J, the gap between germline ends came to 15 bases. CDR3 size: 14 residues. Germline V gene sequence: CDR1 MDHEN, CDR2 SYDVKM. Here the CDR3 reads CASSESGGGTEAFC. In DNA, the CDR3 is TGTGCCAGCAGCGAATCCGGGGGAGGCACTGAAGCTTTCTGT.

This clonotype was seen at least ten times. For the CDR3, the DNA is TGTGCCAGCCACAGGGCCGGCAATGAGCAGTTCTTC. It encodes CASHRAGNEQFF. This chain connects TRBV7-9 to TRBJ2-1, with D maybe TRBD1 (6 bases). Deletions cut 8 bases from V and 6 bases from J, with 11 bases between. Germline V gene lookup returns CDR1 SEHNR and CDR2 FQNEAQ (reference sequence). The CDR3 covers 12 residues.

The rearrangement uses TRBV12-3 or TRBV12-4 and TRBJ2-1, with 9 bases that match TRBD1. The V segment lost 7 bases and the J segment 3 bases; nucleotides outside the gene matches: 7. CDR3 length: 15 amino acids. In DNA, the CDR3 is TGTGCCAGCAAACTAGACAGGGGGGACTACAATGAGCAGTTCTTC. It is translated as CASKLDRGDYNEQFF.

This clonotype was detected a few times. The chain uses TRBV25-1 and TRBJ1-3; 7 bases agree with TRBD1. V lost 2 bases and J lost 0; bases outside the gene matches: 4. Germline lookup yields CDR1 MGHDK and CDR2 SYGVNS. The CDR3 runs 16 residues. CDR3 nucleotides: TGTGCCAGCAGTGAACCGGGACAGCTCTCTGGAAACACCATATATTTT. Protein: CASSEPGQLSGNTIYF.

The chain employs TRBV28 and TRBJ2-1; 10 bases map to TRBD1. The CDR3 contains 19 residues. J lost 3 bases, V lost 6 bases, and 17 bases had no gene match. Germline V gene sequence: CDR1 MDHEN, CDR2 SYDVKM. The CDR3 is CASSENRDRGSPLYNEQFF. The CDR3 DNA sequence: TGTGCCAGCAGCGAGAACCGGGACAGGGGCTCCCCCCTCTACAATGAGCAGTTCTTC.

The J gene is TRBJ2-7, the V gene TRBV7-6, with TRBD2 as a possible D gene (6 bases). This CDR3 region has 16 residues. CDR1 and CDR2 (germline): SGHVS, FNYEAQ. The V and J ends lost 5 bases and 7 bases respectively, with 24 bases between them. In nucleotides, the CDR3 is TGTGCCAGCAGCCACCTTCCGGGGGTGGCGGGTCGGGAGCAGTACTTC. Protein: CASSHLPGVAGREQYF. The variable domain in full, completed from reference TRBV7-6 and TRBJ2-7, reads GAGVSQSPRYKVTKRGQDVALRCDPISGHVSLYWYRQALGQGPEFLTYFNYEAQQDKSGLPNDRFSAERPEGSISTLTIQRTEQRDSAMYRCASSHLPGVAGREQYFGPGTRLTVT.

J is TRBJ2-1 and V is TRBV20-1, with 10 bases matching TRBD2. The CDR3 covers 14 residues. The V segment lost 4 bases and the J segment 1 base; nucleotides outside the gene matches: 1. Germline CDR1 and CDR2: DFQATT and SNEGSKA (reference sequence). The CDR3: CSAKLAGSYNEQFF. CDR3 DNA sequence: TGCAGTGCTAAACTAGCGGGATCCTACAATGAGCAGTTCTTC.

In its sample, this clonotype was seen a few times. This chain uses TRBV11-2 with TRBJ2-7, with TRBD2 identical over 13 bases. V dropped 0 bases and J dropped 4; count of bases not matched to a gene: 3. This CDR3 comprises 16 residues. Germline values: CDR1 SGHAT, CDR2 FQNNGV. The CDR3: CASSLELAGGFYEQYF. The CDR3 DNA follows: TGTGCCAGCAGCTTAGAACTAGCGGGGGGGTTTTACGAGCAGTACTTC.

This clonotype was seen at least ten times. V is TRBV21-1 and J is TRBJ2-2; TRBD1 is the table's D call and was not checked against the DNA. TRBV21-1 represents a pseudogene. The CDR3 has 16 amino acids. This CDR3 is CASRPIQGGDTGELFF. CDR3 DNA: TGTGCCAGCAGGCCTATCCAGGGAGGCGACACCGGGGAGCTGTTTTTT.

The chain's CDR3 is CSVEDGTLHEQYF. The CDR3 DNA reads as TGCAGCGTTGAAGATGGGACACTGCACGAGCAGTACTTC. The gene calls are TRBV29-1 and TRBJ2-7, with D perhaps TRBD1 (6 bases). CDR3 length: 13 amino acids. Germline CDR1 reads SQVTM; CDR2 reads ANQGSEA. The V end was cut by 0 bases, the J end by 5 bases, with 11 bases between.

The table lists this clonotype with a few counts. The chain uses TRBV28 and TRBJ2-5, with TRBD2 identical over 11 bases. The V gene end was trimmed by 7 bases and the J gene end by 6 bases; junction bases not matched to a gene: 13. Germline assignment: CDR1 MDHEN and CDR2 SYDVKM. CDR3 length: 16 residues. CDR3 coding DNA: TGTGCCAGCACCATAGGAACTAGCGGGAGAATAAAGACCCAGTACTTC. Translation gives CASTIGTSGRIKTQYF.

This clonotype was seen at least ten times. This chain links TRBV28 with TRBJ2-7, with 12 bases identical to TRBD2. Germline-derived CDR1 and CDR2 are MDHEN and SYDVKM. Trimming removed 0 bases from V and 4 bases from J; junction bases left unmatched: 1. The CDR3 extends over 15 amino acids. The CDR3 bases are TGTGCCAGCAGTTTATGGGGGACTAGCGGGTACGAGCAGTACTTC. It specifies CASSLWGTSGYEQYF.

This clonotype was seen a handful of times. V and J are TRBV6-5 and TRBJ2-7; 12 nucleotides align to TRBD2. Trimming at V came to 0 bases and at J to 2 bases, leaving 11 bases not matched to a gene. Germline CDR1 and CDR2: MNHEY and SVGAGI. CDR3 length equals 19 residues. The CDR3 DNA reads TGTGCCAGCAGTTACTCGGAACTAGCGGGAGGCCACCCCCCCTACGAGCAGTACTTC. Translated: CASSYSELAGGHPPYEQYF.

The rearrangement uses TRBV23-1 and TRBJ1-5; D gene ambiguous. TRBV23-1 is an open reading frame, and its role is uncertain. Trimming left V 2 bases short and J 2 bases short, with 13 bases between. The CDR3 sequence is 16 residues long. The CDR3 reads CASSQPGARGNQPQHF. The CDR3 region has the DNA TGCGCCAGCAGTCAACCGGGAGCCAGAGGCAATCAGCCCCAGCATTTT.

This clonotype came up many times. The chain is built from TRBV12-3 or TRBV12-4 and TRBJ2-3, with D possibly matching TRBD2 (6 bases). V dropped 4 bases and J dropped 7 bases, with 15 bases sitting between them. CDR3 size: 14 residues. The CDR3 reads CASSSRDPGNTQYF. In DNA, the CDR3 is TGTGCCAGCAGTTCGCGGGACCCAGGAAATACGCAGTATTTT.